The sequence of this T cell receptor beta chain was determined in a study of shared clonotypes between healthy human individuals. Sequenced by immunoSEQ multiplex PCR; TCRdb stores in-frame clones only, minus some. Altogether millions of clones are present, over 85% being singletons, with the ten largest covering around 0.13%. Memory CD4+ cells were the fraction left after CD45RA+ naive selection. On this clone: Its antigen is not known.

Study results and caveats: Non-shared clonotypes had lower generation probabilities than clonotypes shared by all four sorted-subset donors. What limited the represented genetic and exposure-history diversity was the small number of donors. Sampling was confined to blood; repertoires within tissues likely differ.

V lost 1 base, J lost 3 bases, and 10 bases lay in between. Germline-derived CDR1 and CDR2 are SGHTA and FQGNSA. The CDR3 runs to 14 residues. This clonotype was obtained from a young man in good health. This chain connects TRBV7-2 to TRBJ2-7; D perhaps matches TRBD2 (5 bases). Source material: naive CD4+ T cells sorted from blood. Described subset: CD45RA+ positively selected. The CDR3 DNA reads TGTGCCAGCAGCTTAGTTGAGGGAAACTACGAGCAGTACTTC. The encoded protein is CASSLVEGNYEQYF.